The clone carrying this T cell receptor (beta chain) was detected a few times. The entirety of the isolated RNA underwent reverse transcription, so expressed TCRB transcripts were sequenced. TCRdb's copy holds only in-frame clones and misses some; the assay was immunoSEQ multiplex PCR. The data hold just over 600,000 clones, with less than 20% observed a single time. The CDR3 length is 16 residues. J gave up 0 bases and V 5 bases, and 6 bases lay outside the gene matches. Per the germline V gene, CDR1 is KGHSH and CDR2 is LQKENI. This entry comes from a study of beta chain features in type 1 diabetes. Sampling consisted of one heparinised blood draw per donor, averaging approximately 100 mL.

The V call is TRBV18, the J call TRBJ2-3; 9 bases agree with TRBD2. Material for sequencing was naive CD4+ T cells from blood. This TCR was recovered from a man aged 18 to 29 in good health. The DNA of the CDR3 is TGTGCCAGCTCAGCTACTAGCGGGTCGAGCACAGATACGCAGTATTTT. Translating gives CASSATSGSSTDTQYF.